The T cell receptor (beta chain) under discussion was sequenced for a study of T cells in Graves' hyperthyroidism and ophthalmopathy. Study overall: It was at initial diagnosis, before any treatment, that peripheral blood was collected. Points from the study as a whole: Ophthalmopathy onset followed model prediction by a median approximately 7 months.

Uncontrolled infection, other autoimmune disease, pregnancy and lactation each barred patients from inclusion. The diagnoses drew upon clinical symptoms, serum thyroxine and TRAb, thyroid ultrasound and orbital computed tomography. The CDR3 is 13 residues long. Trimming removed 5 bases at V and 6 bases at J, with 12 bases between. Germline assignment: CDR1 SGHTA and CDR2 FQGTGA. This clonotype came up many times. What it recognizes is unknown. TCR beta CDR3 regions were amplified from RNA. Researchers ran a first-round RT-PCR on the TCR CDR3 using the HTBI primer set. Each CDR3 protein gets one entry after TCRdb re-called the multiplex PCR reads with MiXCR. The sample lists about 480,000 distinct CDR3 sequences; under 15% were seen once.

Input material: blood. The receptor's source is a woman aged 18-29 years with Graves' hyperthyroidism. The chain links TRBV7-3 to TRBJ2-3; no reliable D call. The CDR3 loop reads CASSAGDWDTQYF. CDR3 nucleotide sequence: TGTGCCAGCAGCGCAGGAGACTGGGATACGCAGTATTTT.